This TCR beta chain was identified during a study of blood T cells in healthy people across ages. General observations from the study: Nothing was known about donor CMV status, and this possibly confounded expanded clonotype changes. Roughly linear age-related decline in beta diversity appeared, significant by age 40.

Trimming took off 2 bases at V and 6 bases at J, with 15 bases between the two ends. This CDR3 region has 15 residues. Looked up from germline, CDR1 is MNHNY and CDR2 is SVGAGI (reference sequence). This clonotype came up a few times. The antigen remains unidentified. The authors ran a second PCR of about 6 to 11 cycles using a sample-barcoded 5' primer and a J-beta primer mix. TCRdb re-analysed the 5' RACE reads in MiXCR, keeping a single row per CDR3 protein. The data show 910,000 or so distinct CDR3 sequences, just over 50% seen once. This chain connects TRBV6-6 to TRBJ2-3, with D possibly matching TRBD1 (6 bases). Sequenced material: blood. The receptor comes from an older woman in good health. As DNA, the CDR3 is TGTGCCAGCAGTTACAGTCAGGGGCGTGGGGATACGCAGTATTTT. This gives the protein CASSYSQGRGDTQYF.